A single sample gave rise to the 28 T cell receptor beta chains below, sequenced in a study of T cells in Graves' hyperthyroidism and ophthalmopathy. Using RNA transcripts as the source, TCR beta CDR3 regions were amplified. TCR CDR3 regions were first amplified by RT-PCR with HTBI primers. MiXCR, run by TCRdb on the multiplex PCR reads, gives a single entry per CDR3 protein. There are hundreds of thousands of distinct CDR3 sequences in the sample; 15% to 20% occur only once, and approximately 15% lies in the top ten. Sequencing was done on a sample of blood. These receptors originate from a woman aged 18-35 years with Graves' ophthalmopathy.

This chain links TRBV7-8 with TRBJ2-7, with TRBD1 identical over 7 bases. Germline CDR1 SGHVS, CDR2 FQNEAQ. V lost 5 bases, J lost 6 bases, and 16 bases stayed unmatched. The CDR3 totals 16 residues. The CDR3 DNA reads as TGTGCCAGCAGCGGCGAACCGGGACAGATAACTCGCGAGCAGTACTTC. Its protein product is CASSGEPGQITREQYF.

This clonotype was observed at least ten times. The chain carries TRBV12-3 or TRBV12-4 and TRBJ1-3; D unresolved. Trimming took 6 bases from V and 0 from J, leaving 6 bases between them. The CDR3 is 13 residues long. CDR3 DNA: TGTGCCAGCAGGGATCTCTCTGGAAACACCATATATTTT. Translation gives CASRDLSGNTIYF.

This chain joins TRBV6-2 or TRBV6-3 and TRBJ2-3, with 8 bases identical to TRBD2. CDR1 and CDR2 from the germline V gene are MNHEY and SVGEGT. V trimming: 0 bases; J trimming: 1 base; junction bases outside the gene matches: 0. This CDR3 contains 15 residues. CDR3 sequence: CASSYSAGGTDTQYF. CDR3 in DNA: TGTGCCAGCAGTTACTCAGCGGGAGGCACAGATACGCAGTATTTT.

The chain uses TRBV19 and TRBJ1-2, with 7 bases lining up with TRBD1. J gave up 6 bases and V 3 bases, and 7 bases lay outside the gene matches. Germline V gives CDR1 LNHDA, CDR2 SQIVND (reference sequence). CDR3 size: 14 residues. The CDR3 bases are TGTGCCAGTAGTATGGACAGGTTTCTGGATGGCTACACCTTC. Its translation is CASSMDRFLDGYTF. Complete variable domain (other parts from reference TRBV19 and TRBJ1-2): DGGITQSPKYLFRKEGQNVTLSCEQNLNHDAMYWYRQDPGQGLRLIYYSQIVNDFQKGDIAEGYSVSREKKESFPLTVTSAQKNPTAFYLCASSMDRFLDGYTFGSGTRLTVV.

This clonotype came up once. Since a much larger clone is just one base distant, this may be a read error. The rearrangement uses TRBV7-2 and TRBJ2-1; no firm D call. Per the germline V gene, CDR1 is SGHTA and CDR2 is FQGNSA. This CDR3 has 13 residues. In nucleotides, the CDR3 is TGTGCCATCAGCTCACCCCCACTCGAGAAGCAGTTCTTC. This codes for CAISSPPLEKQFF.

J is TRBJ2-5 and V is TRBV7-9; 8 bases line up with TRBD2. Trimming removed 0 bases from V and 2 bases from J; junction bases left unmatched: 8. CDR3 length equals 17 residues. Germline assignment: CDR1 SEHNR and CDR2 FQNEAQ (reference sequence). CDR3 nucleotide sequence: TGTGCCAGCAGCTTAGCGGTGGCTAGCGGGCTTCAAGAGACCCAGTACTTC. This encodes CASSLAVASGLQETQYF.

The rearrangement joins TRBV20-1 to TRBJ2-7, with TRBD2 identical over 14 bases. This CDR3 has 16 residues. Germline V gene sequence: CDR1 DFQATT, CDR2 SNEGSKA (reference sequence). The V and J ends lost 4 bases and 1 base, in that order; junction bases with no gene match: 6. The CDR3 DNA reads TGCAGTGCTACCCGACTAGCGGGGGGGCTTTCCTACGAGCAGTACTTC. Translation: CSATRLAGGLSYEQYF.

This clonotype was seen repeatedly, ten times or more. CDR3 in amino acids: CASSHGLAGALNEQFF. CDR3 nucleotide sequence: TGTGCCAGCAGCCACGGACTAGCGGGAGCTCTCAATGAGCAGTTCTTC. The gene calls are TRBV7-2 and TRBJ2-1, with 13 bases matching TRBD2. Germline V lookup: CDR1 SGHTA, CDR2 FQGNSA. The J segment lost 6 bases and the V segment lost 5 bases, leaving 7 bases of the junction unmatched. The CDR3 extends over 16 amino acids.

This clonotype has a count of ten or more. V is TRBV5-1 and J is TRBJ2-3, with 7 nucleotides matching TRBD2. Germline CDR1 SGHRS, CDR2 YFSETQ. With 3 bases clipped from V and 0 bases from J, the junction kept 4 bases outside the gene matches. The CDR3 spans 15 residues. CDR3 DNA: TGCGCCAGCAGCTCCGGCGGGGGTAGCACAGATACGCAGTATTTT. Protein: CASSSGGGSTDTQYF.

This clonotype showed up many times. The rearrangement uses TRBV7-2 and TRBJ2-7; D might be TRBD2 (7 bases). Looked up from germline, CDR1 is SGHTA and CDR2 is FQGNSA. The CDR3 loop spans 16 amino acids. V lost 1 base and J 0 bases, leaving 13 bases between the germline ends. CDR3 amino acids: CASSLVGGGLSYEQYF. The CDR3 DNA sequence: TGTGCCAGCAGCTTAGTGGGGGGGGGCCTCTCCTACGAGCAGTACTTC.

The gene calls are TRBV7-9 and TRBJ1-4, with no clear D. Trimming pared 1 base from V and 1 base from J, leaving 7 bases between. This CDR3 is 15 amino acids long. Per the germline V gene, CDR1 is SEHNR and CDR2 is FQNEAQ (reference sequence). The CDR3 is CASSLERETNEKLFF. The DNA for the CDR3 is TGTGCCAGCAGCTTAGAGAGAGAAACTAATGAAAAACTGTTTTTT.

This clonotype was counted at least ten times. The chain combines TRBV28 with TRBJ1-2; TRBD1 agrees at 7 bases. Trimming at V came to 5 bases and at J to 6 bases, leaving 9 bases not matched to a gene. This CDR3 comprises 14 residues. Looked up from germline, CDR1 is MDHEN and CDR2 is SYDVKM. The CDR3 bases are TGTGCCAGCAGTCAGACAGGGAGAGTCCATGGCTACACCTTC. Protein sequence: CASSQTGRVHGYTF.

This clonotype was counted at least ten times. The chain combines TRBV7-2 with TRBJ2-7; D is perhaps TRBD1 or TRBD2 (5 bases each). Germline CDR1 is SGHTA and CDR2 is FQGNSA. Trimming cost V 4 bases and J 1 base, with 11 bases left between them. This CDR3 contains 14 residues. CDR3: CASSSPGRSYEQYF. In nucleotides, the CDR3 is TGTGCCAGCAGCTCACCGGGACGTTCCTACGAGCAGTACTTC.

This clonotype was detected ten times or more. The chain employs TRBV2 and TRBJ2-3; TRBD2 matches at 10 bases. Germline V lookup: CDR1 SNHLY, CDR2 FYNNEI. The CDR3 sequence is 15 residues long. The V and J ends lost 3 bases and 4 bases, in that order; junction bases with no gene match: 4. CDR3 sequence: CASSESGGAADTQYF. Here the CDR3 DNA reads TGTGCCAGCAGTGAGAGCGGGGGGGCCGCAGATACGCAGTATTTT.

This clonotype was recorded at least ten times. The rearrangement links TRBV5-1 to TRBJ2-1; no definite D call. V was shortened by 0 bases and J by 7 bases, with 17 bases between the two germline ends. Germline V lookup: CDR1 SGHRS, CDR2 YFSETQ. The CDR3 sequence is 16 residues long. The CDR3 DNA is TGCGCCAGCAGCTTGGATTGGGTGTCGGCCCCTAATGAGCAGTTCTTC. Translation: CASSLDWVSAPNEQFF.

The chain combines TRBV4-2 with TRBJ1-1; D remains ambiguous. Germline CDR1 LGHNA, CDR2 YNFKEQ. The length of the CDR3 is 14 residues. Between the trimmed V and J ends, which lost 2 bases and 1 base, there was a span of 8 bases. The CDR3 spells CASSQPGENTEAFF. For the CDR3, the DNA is TGTGCCAGCAGCCAACCCGGGGAGAACACTGAAGCTTTCTTT.

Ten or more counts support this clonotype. This CDR3 is CASSEALDRSSNQPQHF. The CDR3 bases are TGTGCCAGCAGTGAAGCTCTGGACAGGAGTAGCAATCAGCCCCAGCATTTT. The rearrangement joins TRBV2 to TRBJ1-5; 7 positions match TRBD1. Germline lookup yields CDR1 SNHLY and CDR2 FYNNEI. V dropped 0 bases and J dropped 0; count of bases not matched to a gene: 5. CDR3 length equals 17 residues.

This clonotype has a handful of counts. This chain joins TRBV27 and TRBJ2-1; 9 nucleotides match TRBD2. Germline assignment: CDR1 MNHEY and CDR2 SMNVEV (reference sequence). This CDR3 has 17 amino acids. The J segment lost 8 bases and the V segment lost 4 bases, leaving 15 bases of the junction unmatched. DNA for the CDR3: TGTGCCAGCAGTTCCCCCCCCCTAGCGGGAACTACGTATGAGCAGTTCTTC. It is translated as CASSSPPLAGTTYEQFF.

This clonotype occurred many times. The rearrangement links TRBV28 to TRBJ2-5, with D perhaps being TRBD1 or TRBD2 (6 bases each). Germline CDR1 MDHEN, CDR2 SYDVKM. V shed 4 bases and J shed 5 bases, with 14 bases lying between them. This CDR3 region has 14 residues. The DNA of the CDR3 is TGTGCCAGCAGTTCATACAGGGACTTGGAGACCCAGTACTTC. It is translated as CASSSYRDLETQYF.

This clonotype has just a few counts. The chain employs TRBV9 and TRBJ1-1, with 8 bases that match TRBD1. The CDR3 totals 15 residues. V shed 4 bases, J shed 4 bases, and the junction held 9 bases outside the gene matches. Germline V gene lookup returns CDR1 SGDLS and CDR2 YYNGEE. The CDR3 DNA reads TGTGCCAGCAGCACCCGGACAGGGTTCGGCACTGAAGCTTTCTTT. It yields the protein CASSTRTGFGTEAFF.

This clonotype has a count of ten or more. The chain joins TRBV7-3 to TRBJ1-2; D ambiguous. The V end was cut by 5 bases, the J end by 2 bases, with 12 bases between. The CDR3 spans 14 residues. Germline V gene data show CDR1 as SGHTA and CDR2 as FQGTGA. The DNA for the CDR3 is TGTGCCAGCAGCCCCCTCCCGGGGAACTATGGCTACACCTTC. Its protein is CASSPLPGNYGYTF. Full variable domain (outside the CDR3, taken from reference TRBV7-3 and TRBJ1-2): GAGVSQTPSNKVTEKGKYVELRCDPISGHTALYWYRQSLGQGPEFLIYFQGTGAADDSGLPNDRFFAVRPEGSVSTLKIQRTERGDSAVYLCASSPLPGNYGYTFGSGTRLTVV.

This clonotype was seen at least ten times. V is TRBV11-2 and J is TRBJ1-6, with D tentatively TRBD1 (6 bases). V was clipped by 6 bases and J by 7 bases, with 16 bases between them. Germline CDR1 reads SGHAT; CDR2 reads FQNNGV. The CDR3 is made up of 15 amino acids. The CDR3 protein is CASRAEGGWNSPLHF. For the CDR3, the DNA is TGTGCCAGCAGGGCTGAGGGGGGTTGGAATTCACCCCTCCACTTT.

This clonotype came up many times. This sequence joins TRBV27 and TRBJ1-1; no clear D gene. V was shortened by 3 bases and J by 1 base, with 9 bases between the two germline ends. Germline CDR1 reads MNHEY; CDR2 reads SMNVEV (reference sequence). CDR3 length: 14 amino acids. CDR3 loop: CASSFEVGNTEAFF. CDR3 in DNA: TGTGCCAGCAGTTTTGAGGTGGGGAACACTGAAGCTTTCTTT.

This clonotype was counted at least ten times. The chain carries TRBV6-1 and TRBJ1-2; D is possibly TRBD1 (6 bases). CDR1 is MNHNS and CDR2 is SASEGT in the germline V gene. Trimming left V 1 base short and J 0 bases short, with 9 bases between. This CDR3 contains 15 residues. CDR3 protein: CASSEDRAPNYGYTF. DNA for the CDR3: TGTGCCAGCAGTGAAGACAGGGCTCCTAACTATGGCTACACCTTC.

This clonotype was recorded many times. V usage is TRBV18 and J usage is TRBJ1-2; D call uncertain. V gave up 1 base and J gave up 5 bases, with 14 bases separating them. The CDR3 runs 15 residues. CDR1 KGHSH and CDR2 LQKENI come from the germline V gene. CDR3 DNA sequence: TGTGCCAGCTCACCACTTGAGGCGTTTGAGTATGGCTACACCTTC. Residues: CASSPLEAFEYGYTF.

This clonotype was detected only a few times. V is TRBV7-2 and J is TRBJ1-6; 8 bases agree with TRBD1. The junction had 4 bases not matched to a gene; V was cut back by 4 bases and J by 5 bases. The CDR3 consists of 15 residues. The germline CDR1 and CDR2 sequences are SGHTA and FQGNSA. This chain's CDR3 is CASSSSGQDNSPLHF. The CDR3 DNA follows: TGTGCCAGCAGCTCCTCGGGACAGGATAATTCACCCCTCCACTTT.

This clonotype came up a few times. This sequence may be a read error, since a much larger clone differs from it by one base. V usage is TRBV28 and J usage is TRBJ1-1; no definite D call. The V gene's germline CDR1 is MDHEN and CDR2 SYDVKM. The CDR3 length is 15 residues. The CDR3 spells CVSSSTQFGNTEAFF. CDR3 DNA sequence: TGTGTCAGCAGTTCTACCCAATTCGGGAACACTGAAGCTTTCTTT.

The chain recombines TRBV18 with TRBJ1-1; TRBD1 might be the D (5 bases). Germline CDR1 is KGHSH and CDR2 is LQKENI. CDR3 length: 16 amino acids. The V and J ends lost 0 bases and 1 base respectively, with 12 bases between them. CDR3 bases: TGTGCCAGCTCACCACCGTGGGGGGAGACGAACACTGAAGCTTTCTTT. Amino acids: CASSPPWGETNTEAFF.